What follows describes a single T cell receptor beta chain. Its specificity is unknown. The V gene end was trimmed by 5 bases and the J gene end by 0 bases; junction bases not matched to a gene: 4. Germline lookup yields CDR1 MDHEN and CDR2 SYDVKM. The CDR3 covers 15 residues. These data come from a study of T cell repertoires in aging, cancer and after chemotherapy. Across the study: Over several months to years, re-sampled healthy donor repertoires clearly shared clones.

Amplification of TCR beta used genomic DNA extracted from peripheral blood. The study, taken as a whole, reports: Loss of evenness, beyond lost richness, contributed to age-related TCR diversity decline in cancer patients. Compared with age-matched healthy donors, untreated hematological or solid cancer patients showed higher blood TCR clonality. In each cancer cohort, median generation probability increased across chemotherapy, suggesting thymic output rebounded.

TRB rearrangements spanning V, D and J were amplified using mixed TRB-A/B primers. MiXCR, run by TCRdb on the multiplex PCR reads, gives a single entry per CDR3 protein. This table holds 7,500 to 10,000 distinct CDR3 sequences, around 24% found once. V is TRBV28 and J is TRBJ2-5, with 9 bases lining up with TRBD2. The sequence was collected from a human donor in good health. The sample consisted of blood. CDR3: CASSPGLANQETQYF. In DNA, the CDR3 is TGTGCCAGCAGTCCGGGACTAGCTAACCAAGAGACCCAGTACTTC.